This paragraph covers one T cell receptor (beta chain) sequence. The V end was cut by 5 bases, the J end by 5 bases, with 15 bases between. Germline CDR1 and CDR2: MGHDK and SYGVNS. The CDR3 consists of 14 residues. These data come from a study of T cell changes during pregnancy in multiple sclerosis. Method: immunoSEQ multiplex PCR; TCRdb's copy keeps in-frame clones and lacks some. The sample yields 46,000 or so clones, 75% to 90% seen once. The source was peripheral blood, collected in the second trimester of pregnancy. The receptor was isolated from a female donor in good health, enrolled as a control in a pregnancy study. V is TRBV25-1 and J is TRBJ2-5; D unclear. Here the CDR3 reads CASSPNRAQETQYF. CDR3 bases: TGTGCCAGCAGTCCAAACAGAGCTCAGGAGACCCAGTACTTC.